A single sample gave rise to the 24 T cell receptor beta chains below, sequenced in a study of blood T cell repertoires in COVID-19. Repertoires were generated with immunoSEQ multiplex PCR, while TCRdb's copy carries only in-frame clones and drops some. Of 250,000 or so clones in the sample, approximately 91% were seen once. Sequenced: peripheral blood. The receptor source for this set is a woman aged 40 to 49 who had recovered from COVID-19.

The chain has TRBV19 and TRBJ2-1; TRBD1 matches 9 bases. CDR3 size: 15 residues. Germline trimming cut 2 bases from V and 2 bases from J; bases unmatched to any gene: 1. Germline V CDR1 and CDR2: LNHDA, SQIVND (reference sequence). The CDR3 DNA reads TGTGCCAGTAGTATATGGACAGGGGCCTACAATGAGCAGTTCTTC. This gives the protein CASSIWTGAYNEQFF.

The chain employs TRBV5-4 and TRBJ2-1, with D unclear. Trimming left V 2 bases short and J 0 bases short, with 12 bases between. Germline V lookup: CDR1 SGHNT, CDR2 YYREEE (reference sequence). The CDR3 is made up of 16 amino acids. CDR3 sequence reads: CASSFVGGSSYNEQFF. CDR3 DNA sequence: TGTGCCAGCAGCTTTGTCGGCGGAAGCTCCTACAATGAGCAGTTCTTC.

The gene calls are TRBV18 and TRBJ2-7, with 7 positions matching TRBD1. The CDR3 spans 16 residues. With V trimmed by 2 bases and J by 5 bases, 12 bases remained unmatched. Germline CDR1 reads KGHSH; CDR2 reads LQKENI. The CDR3 loop reads CASSPGGGQADHEQYF. The CDR3, as DNA: TGTGCCAGCTCACCAGGGGGCGGACAGGCTGACCACGAGCAGTACTTC.

The genes are TRBV7-6 and TRBJ2-3; D remains unclear. V lost 4 bases, J lost 1 base, and 6 bases lay in between. The CDR3 extends over 13 amino acids. Germline values: CDR1 SGHVS, CDR2 FNYEAQ. This CDR3 reads CASSSTGTDTQYF. The DNA of the CDR3 is TGTGCCAGCAGCTCCACAGGCACAGATACGCAGTATTTT.

V usage is TRBV11-3 and J usage is TRBJ2-1, with a possible D match to TRBD2 (5 bases). This CDR3 comprises 12 residues. Trimming left V 7 bases short and J 10 bases short, with 14 bases between. Per the germline V gene, CDR1 is SGHNT and CDR2 is YENEEA. The CDR3: CASNNPTGEQFF. CDR3 in DNA: TGTGCCAGCAACAACCCTACGGGGGAGCAGTTCTTC.

The chain recombines TRBV28 with TRBJ2-6; tentative D call: TRBD1 (5 bases). From germline, CDR1 is MDHEN and CDR2 SYDVKM. CDR3 length: 14 residues. Between the trimmed V and J ends, which lost 6 bases and 2 bases, there was a span of 8 bases. The chain's CDR3 is CASRRGTGANVLTF. The CDR3, as DNA: TGTGCCAGCAGAAGGGGCACTGGGGCCAACGTCCTGACTTTC.

This clone was counted once. The DNA of the CDR3 is TGCAGCGTTTCCGGGGAATTAGCGGGAGGCGCCTTCACCGGGACCCAGTACTTC. It specifies CSVSGELAGGAFTGTQYF. This chain connects TRBV29-1 to TRBJ2-5; 10 bases map to TRBD2. From germline, CDR1 is SQVTM and CDR2 ANQGSEA. The CDR3 loop spans 18 amino acids. V shed 5 bases and J 7 bases; nucleotides not matched to a gene: 22.

This chain connects TRBV7-2 to TRBJ2-5; D is possibly TRBD1 (6 bases). Germline loops: CDR1 SGHTA, CDR2 FQGNSA. The CDR3 is made up of 15 amino acids. V was pared by 1 base and J by 4 bases, with 13 bases between. CDR3 DNA: TGTGCCAGCAGCTTAGTAGGGATACAGGGAGAGACCCAGTACTTC. The encoded protein is CASSLVGIQGETQYF.

The V call is TRBV4-2, the J call TRBJ2-5; TRBD2 matches at 8 bases. V shed 0 bases and J 2 bases; nucleotides not matched to a gene: 8. Germline CDR1 reads LGHNA; CDR2 reads YNFKEQ. This CDR3 comprises 17 residues. The DNA for the CDR3 is TGTGCCAGCAGCCAAGATCGGTACCTAGCGGGTCAAGAGACCCAGTACTTC. It yields the protein CASSQDRYLAGQETQYF.

The table lists this clone with a count of one. The chain carries TRBV20-1 and TRBJ1-5; 10 bases are a match to TRBD1. This CDR3 is 16 amino acids long. The trim removed 3 bases at V and 7 bases at J, leaving 12 bases unmatched. CDR1 and CDR2 from the germline V gene are DFQATT and SNEGSKA (reference sequence). CDR3 DNA sequence: TGCAGTGCTAGTGAGACAGGGGGCCTTCGGACCCAGCCCCAGCATTTT. Its translation: CSASETGGLRTQPQHF.

The chain is built from TRBV27 and TRBJ2-7; 11 bases are a match to TRBD2. This CDR3 contains 14 residues. Germline V gives CDR1 MNHEY, CDR2 SMNVEV (reference sequence). Trimming removed 7 bases from V and 3 bases from J; junction bases left unmatched: 5. The CDR3 DNA follows: TGTGCCAGCACTGTAGCGGGAGGGCACTACGAGCAGTACTTC. Protein sequence: CASTVAGGHYEQYF.

The chain links TRBV10-3 to TRBJ2-7; 9 positions agree with TRBD1. The CDR3 covers 14 residues. After removal of 10 bases from V and 1 base from J, the junction contained 8 bases not matched to a gene. CDR1 and CDR2 from the germline V gene are ENHRY and SYGVKD. Here the CDR3 reads CATSRGQGSYEQYF. The CDR3 DNA reads TGTGCCACCTCCAGGGGACAGGGATCCTACGAGCAGTACTTC.

V gene TRBV18 combines with J gene TRBJ2-5; maybe TRBD2 (5 bases). Germline V gene lookup returns CDR1 KGHSH and CDR2 LQKENI. The V and J ends lost 1 base and 0 bases respectively, with 12 bases between them. The CDR3 has 16 residues. The CDR3 here is CASSPRTGSYQETQYF. CDR3 nucleotide sequence: TGTGCCAGCTCACCACGGACGGGATCGTACCAAGAGACCCAGTACTTC.

The chain joins TRBV6-1 to TRBJ2-7; D might be TRBD2 (5 bases). V lost 5 bases and J lost 13, with 21 bases in between. The CDR3 spans 13 residues. Germline V lookup: CDR1 MNHNS, CDR2 SASEGT. The CDR3 DNA is TGTGCCAGCAGTTCTGAACCCGGGATTGGGTGTTACTTC. Translating gives CASSSEPGIGCYF.

The chain combines TRBV29-1 with TRBJ2-5; 7 bases align to TRBD2. There are 13 residues in the CDR3. CDR1 and CDR2 from the germline V gene are SQVTM and ANQGSEA. The chain's CDR3 is CSKRDGNQETQYF. As DNA, the CDR3 is TGCAGTAAGCGGGATGGGAACCAAGAGACCCAGTACTTC.

The V and J genes are TRBV29-1 and TRBJ1-2; maybe TRBD1 (5 bases). This CDR3 comprises 11 residues. Germline loops: CDR1 SQVTM, CDR2 ANQGSEA. V was pared by 3 bases and J by 10 bases, with 12 bases between. The CDR3 spells CSVEEGRDYTF. CDR3 sequence (DNA): TGCAGCGTTGAGGAGGGACGAGACTACACCTTC.

The chain combines TRBV15 with TRBJ1-6, with D unclear. The CDR3 length is 13 residues. Germline CDR1 LNHNV, CDR2 YYDKDF (reference sequence). V shed 5 bases and J shed 7 bases, with 9 bases lying between them. CDR3 DNA: TGTGCCACCAGCCGGGATATAAATTCACCCCTCCACTTT. It specifies CATSRDINSPLHF.

This chain links TRBV2 with TRBJ1-4; the D gene is possibly TRBD1 (6 bases). This CDR3 spans 14 amino acids. V was trimmed by 4 bases and J by 10 bases, leaving 16 bases between them. Germline values: CDR1 SNHLY, CDR2 FYNNEI. The CDR3 DNA sequence: TGTGCCAGCAGTGGCAGGGGCCCTAACGGAAAACTGTTTTTT. Translation: CASSGRGPNGKLFF. The full variable domain, with the rest looked up from reference TRBV2 and TRBJ1-4, is EPEVTQTPSHQVTQMGQEVILRCVPISNHLYFYWYRQILGQKVEFLVSFYNNEISEKSEIFDDQFSVERPDGSNFTLKIRSTKLEDSAMYFCASSGRGPNGKLFFGSGTQLSVL.

This sequence joins TRBV30 and TRBJ2-7, with 10 nucleotides matching TRBD2. This CDR3 has 13 residues. Losses at the gene ends were 4 bases for V and 3 bases for J; bases not matched to a gene: 3. Germline CDR1 GTSNPN, CDR2 SVGIG (reference sequence). The CDR3 DNA reads TGTGCCTGGACCCTAGCGGGAGACTACGAGCAGTACTTC. It translates to CAWTLAGDYEQYF.

This clone turned up a few times. This chain uses TRBV7-9 with TRBJ1-5; 9 nucleotides align to TRBD1. Germline CDR1 and CDR2: SEHNR and FQNEAQ (reference sequence). The CDR3 is made up of 17 amino acids. V shed 1 base and J 0 bases; nucleotides not matched to a gene: 4. DNA for the CDR3: TGTGCCAGCAGCTTAGGGACAGGGGACGATAGCAATCAGCCCCAGCATTTT. Protein product: CASSLGTGDDSNQPQHF.

This sequence joins TRBV30 and TRBJ1-2; tentatively, D is TRBD1 (5 bases). This CDR3 has 12 amino acids. Trimming took 3 bases from V and 0 from J, leaving 5 bases between them. CDR1 is GTSNPN and CDR2 is SVGIG in the germline V gene (reference sequence). The CDR3 region has the DNA TGTGCCTGGAGAGGGGCTAACTATGGCTACACCTTC. Its protein is CAWRGANYGYTF. The full variable domain, with the rest looked up from reference TRBV30 and TRBJ1-2, is SQTIHQWPATLVQPVGSPLSLECTVEGTSNPNLYWYRQAAGRGLQLLFYSVGIGQISSEVPQNLSASRPQDRQFILSSKKLLLSDSGFYLCAWRGANYGYTFGSGTRLTVV.

V usage is TRBV5-1 and J usage is TRBJ2-1, with 8 bases fitting TRBD2. V was pared by 4 bases and J by 4 bases, with 4 bases of the junction left unmatched. CDR3 length: 14 residues. The germline CDR1 and CDR2 sequences are SGHRS and YFSETQ. CDR3: CASSPSGPYNEQFF. DNA of the CDR3: TGCGCCAGCAGCCCTAGCGGGCCATACAATGAGCAGTTCTTC.

This clone appeared once. The chain joins TRBV2 to TRBJ1-5, with 11 bases lining up with TRBD1. The CDR3 sequence is 15 residues long. The V segment lost 0 bases and the J segment 8 bases; nucleotides outside the gene matches: 3. CDR1 is SNHLY and CDR2 is FYNNEI in the germline V gene. CDR3 region: CASSEAWTGGEPQHF. CDR3 sequence (DNA): TGTGCCAGCAGTGAAGCGTGGACAGGGGGCGAGCCCCAGCATTTT.

V usage is TRBV19 and J usage is TRBJ2-1; no reliable D call. The CDR3 has 13 amino acids. Germline V gene sequence: CDR1 LNHDA, CDR2 SQIVND (reference sequence). Trimming took off 1 base at V and 8 bases at J, with 9 bases between the two ends. DNA for the CDR3: TGTGCCAGTAGTATAGGCGGAGTCGATGAGCAGTTCTTC. It is translated as CASSIGGVDEQFF.